The 26 T cell receptor beta chains below all came from one sample that was sequenced in a study of response to subunit inactivated influenza vaccine. Each CDR3 protein gets one entry after TCRdb re-called the RT-PCR reads with MiXCR. The table has about 780,000 distinct CDR3 sequences, about 18% seen once; the top ten hold roughly 10%. The material sequenced was PBMCs from blood, taken roughly 5 days after vaccination. The receptors here all came from a man aged 45 to 65 who received an inactivated influenza vaccine.

J is TRBJ2-5 and V is TRBV19; 9 bases are shared with TRBD1. The length of the CDR3 is 14 residues. The germline CDR1 and CDR2 sequences are LNHDA and SQIVND (reference sequence). After removal of 10 bases from V and 5 bases from J, the junction contained 11 bases not matched to a gene. Here the CDR3 reads CATSPGQGRETQYF. In DNA form, the CDR3 reads TGTGCCACCTCACCGGGACAGGGACGGGAGACCCAGTACTTC.

This clonotype was found a few times. V gene TRBV29-1 combines with J gene TRBJ2-1; the D gene is possibly TRBD2 (5 bases). The length of the CDR3 is 13 residues. The V gene's germline CDR1 is SQVTM and CDR2 ANQGSEA. V was clipped by 3 bases and J by 10 bases, with 16 bases between them. The CDR3 is CSVDGLSQVEQFF. CDR3 DNA: TGCAGCGTTGACGGACTTAGCCAGGTAGAGCAGTTCTTC.

This clonotype was seen a handful of times. V usage is TRBV6-1 and J usage is TRBJ2-7, with 9 bases identical to TRBD1. With V trimmed by 4 bases and J by 0 bases, 1 base remained unmatched. The germline gives CDR1 MNHNS, CDR2 SASEGT. The CDR3 spans 14 residues. This CDR3 reads CASSGTGVSYEQYF. For the CDR3, the DNA is TGTGCCAGCAGTGGGACAGGGGTCTCCTACGAGCAGTACTTC.

This clonotype was picked up a small number of times. The rearrangement joins TRBV11-2 to TRBJ2-3, with D unresolved. The CDR3 loop spans 14 amino acids. The V end was cut by 5 bases, the J end by 2 bases, with 11 bases between. Germline V gene data show CDR1 as SGHAT and CDR2 as FQNNGV. The CDR3 loop reads CASSPGPLTDTQYF. The CDR3 DNA sequence: TGTGCCAGCAGCCCCGGGCCGCTCACAGATACGCAGTATTTT.

This clonotype appeared many times. The V gene is TRBV5-1, the J gene TRBJ2-1; TRBD2 matches 7 bases. Looked up from germline, CDR1 is SGHRS and CDR2 is YFSETQ. V lost 0 bases, J lost 7 bases, and 10 bases stayed unmatched. CDR3 length: 16 residues. The CDR3 protein is CASSLAGRGRLNEQFF. The CDR3 region has the DNA TGCGCCAGCAGCTTGGCCGGTCGCGGGAGACTGAATGAGCAGTTCTTC.

The rearrangement joins TRBV4-1 to TRBJ1-2; D is perhaps TRBD1 (5 bases). There are 13 residues in the CDR3. From germline, CDR1 is MGHRA and CDR2 YSYEKL. Trimming left V 7 bases short and J 4 bases short, with 13 bases between. Here the CDR3 reads CASTQEGFYGYTF. CDR3 sequence (DNA): TGCGCCAGCACCCAGGAGGGGTTCTATGGCTACACCTTC.

This clonotype was detected only a few times. The chain joins TRBV6-2 or TRBV6-3 to TRBJ1-1; the D is unclear. Trimming took off 2 bases at V and 2 bases at J, with 12 bases between the two ends. CDR3 length: 15 residues. In germline, CDR1 is MNHEY, CDR2 SVGEGT. CDR3 region: CASSYLTADNTEAFF. CDR3 in DNA: TGTGCCAGCAGTTACCTCACGGCAGACAACACTGAAGCTTTCTTT.

The chain links TRBV20-1 to TRBJ1-1, with D tentatively TRBD1 (6 bases). V was cut by 2 bases and J by 1 base, with 14 bases left in between. This CDR3 is 15 amino acids long. Germline CDR1 and CDR2: DFQATT and SNEGSKA (reference sequence). CDR3 sequence reads: CSARPTSDRNTEAFF. The CDR3 coding sequence is TGCAGTGCTAGACCAACCTCGGACAGGAACACTGAAGCTTTCTTT.

The chain couples TRBV11-2 to TRBJ2-5; no clear D gene. Germline V gives CDR1 SGHAT, CDR2 FQNNGV. The CDR3 runs 14 residues. V was trimmed by 5 bases and J by 3 bases, leaving 13 bases between them. CDR3 sequence: CASSPQSRKETQYF. Here the CDR3 DNA reads TGTGCCAGCAGCCCTCAGTCTCGCAAAGAGACCCAGTACTTC.

This clonotype was counted at least ten times. The chain carries TRBV28 and TRBJ1-2; 8 bases match TRBD1. Germline CDR1 and CDR2: MDHEN and SYDVKM. The V gene end was trimmed by 1 base and the J gene end by 2 bases; junction bases not matched to a gene: 3. This CDR3 has 15 amino acids. The CDR3 coding sequence is TGTGCCAGCAGTTTATTGGGACAGGAGAACTATGGCTACACCTTC. As protein: CASSLLGQENYGYTF.

This chain uses TRBV20-1 with TRBJ1-4; D gene ambiguous. V was cut by 1 base and J by 5 bases, with 17 bases left in between. Per the germline V gene, CDR1 is DFQATT and CDR2 is SNEGSKA (reference sequence). The CDR3 contains 16 residues. CDR3: CSARVFKDGSNEKLFF. The CDR3 DNA follows: TGCAGTGCTAGAGTCTTCAAGGACGGATCAAATGAAAAACTGTTTTTT.

This clonotype was picked up a small number of times. The chain couples TRBV6-6 to TRBJ1-4; D remains unclear. The CDR3 covers 11 residues. Germline V lookup: CDR1 MNHNY, CDR2 SVGAGI (reference sequence). V was cut by 0 bases and J by 7 bases, with 0 bases left in between. The DNA of the CDR3 is TGTGCCAGCAGTTACTCTGAAAAACTGTTTTTT. Translating it yields CASSYSEKLFF.

This clonotype has more than one count but fewer than ten. The chain employs TRBV11-2 and TRBJ2-5, with 11 bases matching TRBD2. The germline V gene encodes CDR1 SGHAT and CDR2 FQNNGV. The CDR3 runs 18 residues. The junction had 12 bases not matched to a gene; V was cut back by 5 bases and J by 1 base. CDR3 protein: CASSLTIHTSGGQETQYF. CDR3 nucleotide sequence: TGTGCCAGCAGCCTAACCATCCATACTAGCGGGGGCCAAGAGACCCAGTACTTC.

There are a few counts of this clonotype. This chain links TRBV20-1 with TRBJ1-5; possibly TRBD1 for D (5 bases). CDR1 is DFQATT and CDR2 is SNEGSKA in the germline V gene (reference sequence). The V end was cut by 5 bases, the J end by 0 bases, with 26 bases between. The CDR3 is made up of 19 amino acids. The CDR3 DNA reads as TGCAGTGCTGCGCGCGGAAGTGGGGCGAAAGATTATAGCAATCAGCCCCAGCATTTT. It codes for CSAARGSGAKDYSNQPQHF.

In this sample, this clonotype turned up a few times. The genes are TRBV5-1 and TRBJ2-7, with D hard to call. CDR3 size: 15 residues. Germline CDR1 SGHRS, CDR2 YFSETQ. V was clipped by 7 bases and J by 7 bases, with 24 bases between them. In nucleotides, the CDR3 is TGCGCCAGCTTAGTTTGGGCCCCGCAGTATCAGGAGCAGTACTTC. This gives the protein CASLVWAPQYQEQYF.

This chain connects TRBV6-5 to TRBJ1-1; 7 bases are a match to TRBD1. Trimming cost V 4 bases and J 0 bases; bases outside gene matches: 5. CDR3 size: 15 residues. The germline V gene encodes CDR1 MNHEY and CDR2 SVGAGI. The CDR3 loop is CASSFGTEVNTEAFF. CDR3 bases: TGTGCCAGCAGTTTCGGGACAGAGGTGAACACTGAAGCTTTCTTT.

The V call is TRBV7-2, the J call TRBJ2-7; D is undetermined. CDR3 size: 11 residues. V lost 0 bases, J lost 7 bases, and 4 bases lay in between. CDR1 is SGHTA, CDR2 FQGNSA, per germline. In nucleotides, the CDR3 is TGTGCCAGCAGCTTAGCTTGGGAGCAGTACTTC. Protein product: CASSLAWEQYF.

The chain employs TRBV30 and TRBJ1-2; D gene unclear. The V gene lost 6 bases and the J gene lost 3 bases, with 14 bases spanning the gap. Germline CDR1 and CDR2: GTSNPN and SVGIG (reference sequence). The CDR3 spans 13 residues. The CDR3 spells CACTQLGHYGYTF. In DNA, the CDR3 is TGTGCCTGCACACAATTAGGTCACTATGGCTACACCTTC.

This clonotype was seen only a few times. This chain connects TRBV4-1 to TRBJ1-5, with a possible D match to TRBD1 (6 bases). Germline V gene sequence: CDR1 MGHRA, CDR2 YSYEKL. The CDR3 is 17 amino acids. The V end was cut by 4 bases, the J end by 0 bases, with 16 bases between. The CDR3 is CASSRLPGARSNQPQHF. CDR3 in DNA: TGCGCCAGCAGCCGGCTCCCGGGGGCACGTAGCAATCAGCCCCAGCATTTT.

This clonotype was counted between two and nine times. The genes are TRBV5-1 and TRBJ2-1; 12 nucleotides line up with TRBD1. Per the germline V gene, CDR1 is SGHRS and CDR2 is YFSETQ. V shed 4 bases, J shed 9 bases, and the junction held 5 bases outside the gene matches. This CDR3 region has 14 residues. CDR3 DNA: TGCGCCAGCAGCGGGGGACAGGGGGCGCGTGAGCAGTTCTTC. Protein: CASSGGQGAREQFF.

The chain carries TRBV5-1 and TRBJ1-2; D may be TRBD1 (5 bases). CDR3 length: 13 amino acids. Trimming cost V 1 base and J 7 bases, with 11 bases left between them. Germline V gene sequence: CDR1 SGHRS, CDR2 YFSETQ. As DNA, the CDR3 is TGCGCCAGCAGCTTGAATCAGGGAAGTGGCTACACCTTC. As protein: CASSLNQGSGYTF.

This clonotype was seen a handful of times. This sequence joins TRBV7-9 and TRBJ2-5; D perhaps matches TRBD2 (5 bases). The CDR3 extends over 15 amino acids. Germline V CDR1 and CDR2: SEHNR, FQNEAQ (reference sequence). V dropped 1 base and J dropped 5 bases, with 14 bases sitting between them. CDR3 DNA sequence: TGTGCCAGCAGCTTAGGGACTGCCGAGAGGGAGACCCAGTACTTC. Protein product: CASSLGTAERETQYF.

The table lists this clonotype with a few counts. The rearrangement links TRBV27 to TRBJ2-7; D is uncertain. V was cut by 7 bases and J by 3 bases, with 16 bases left in between. CDR1 is MNHEY and CDR2 is SMNVEV in the germline V gene (reference sequence). This CDR3 has 14 amino acids. The CDR3 is CASTEAPGIYEQYF. For the CDR3, the DNA is TGTGCCAGCACAGAAGCCCCTGGGATCTACGAGCAGTACTTC.

The sample holds a few counts of this clonotype. J is TRBJ2-1 and V is TRBV7-3; D is unclear. The CDR3 has 16 amino acids. Per the germline V gene, CDR1 is SGHTA and CDR2 is FQGTGA. V was shortened by 3 bases and J by 0 bases, with 12 bases between the two germline ends. CDR3 sequence: CASSFGPRSSYNEQFF. CDR3 DNA: TGTGCCAGCAGCTTTGGGCCCCGCAGCTCCTACAATGAGCAGTTCTTC.

This clonotype has ten or more counts. This chain links TRBV9 with TRBJ2-2; TRBD1 matches at 10 bases. This CDR3 spans 15 amino acids. V lost 3 bases to trimming and J lost 4 bases; unmatched junction nucleotides: 3. From germline, CDR1 is SGDLS and CDR2 YYNGEE. The CDR3 DNA sequence: TGTGCCAGCAGCGCTCGGACAGGGGGCACCGGGGAGCTGTTTTTT. Translating gives CASSARTGGTGELFF.

The J gene is TRBJ2-7, the V gene TRBV20-1; no reliable D call. The germline gives CDR1 DFQATT, CDR2 SNEGSKA (reference sequence). CDR3 length equals 12 residues. V gave up 1 base and J gave up 6 bases, with 10 bases separating them. Here the CDR3 reads CSARVYGIEQYF. The CDR3, as DNA: TGCAGTGCTAGAGTGTATGGGATCGAGCAGTACTTC.